This passage covers 20 T cell receptor beta chains from one sample sequenced in a study of T cells in Graves' hyperthyroidism and ophthalmopathy. Amplified TCR beta CDR3 regions derived from RNA transcripts. The study used the HTBI primer set for a first-round RT-PCR of the TCR CDR3. A single record per CDR3 protein comes from TCRdb applying MiXCR to the multiplex PCR reads. The data show about 640,000 distinct CDR3 sequences, under 25% seen once. Input material: blood. These receptors came from a man younger than 40 with Graves' ophthalmopathy.

A few counts support this clonotype. The chain joins TRBV28 to TRBJ2-7; D might be TRBD1 or TRBD2, each matching 6 bases. CDR3 size: 13 residues. Deletions cut 5 bases from V and 9 bases from J, with 17 bases between. The germline V gene encodes CDR1 MDHEN and CDR2 SYDVKM. The CDR3 reads CASSTEGGIGQYF. The CDR3 region has the DNA TGTGCCAGCAGTACGGAGGGGGGTATCGGGCAGTACTTC.

This clonotype was picked up a small number of times. V usage is TRBV6-1 and J usage is TRBJ2-3; D remains ambiguous. Trimming removed 7 bases at V and 3 bases at J, with 5 bases between. The CDR3 runs 11 residues. CDR1 MNHNS and CDR2 SASEGT come from the germline V gene. CDR3: CASTQTDTQYF. The DNA for the CDR3 is TGTGCCAGCACCCAGACAGATACGCAGTATTTT.

Of note for this clonotype: The CDR3 does not end in the conserved phenylalanine or tryptophan, so this is likely a read error. This rearrangement joins TRBV5-6 to TRBJ2-2; 10 bases match TRBD2. The CDR3 runs to 17 residues. With 6 bases clipped from V and 0 bases from J, the junction kept 8 bases outside the gene matches. CDR1 SGHDT and CDR2 YYEEEE come from the germline V gene. The CDR3 DNA is TGTGCCAGCACCCATAGGCTAGCGGGAGCGAACACCGGGGAGCTGTTTTCT. Translating gives CASTHRLAGANTGELFS.

This clonotype was observed a few times. V usage is TRBV18 and J usage is TRBJ1-4, with a weak D call TRBD1 (6 bases). Trimming stripped 4 bases from V and 7 bases from J, with 10 bases between. The CDR3 length is 13 residues. Germline V gives CDR1 KGHSH, CDR2 LQKENI. CDR3 in DNA: TGTGCCAGCTCACAGGGGGATGGTGAAAAACTGTTTTTT. It yields the protein CASSQGDGEKLFF. The variable domain in full, with the rest retrieved from reference TRBV18 and TRBJ1-4, is NAGVMQNPRHLVRRRGQEARLRCSPMKGHSHVYWYRQLPEEGLKFMVYLQKENIIDESGMPKERFSAEFPKEGPSILRIQQVVRGDSAAYFCASSQGDGEKLFFGSGTQLSVL.

In its sample, this clonotype was seen a few times. The V gene is TRBV30, the J gene TRBJ2-1, with TRBD2 matching 7 bases. J was trimmed by 0 bases and V by 4 bases; bases with no gene match: 3. Germline V CDR1 and CDR2: GTSNPN, SVGIG (reference sequence). This CDR3 has 14 amino acids. The CDR3 reads CAWTSGSSYNEQFF. The CDR3 nucleotides read TGTGCCTGGACTAGCGGAAGCTCCTACAATGAGCAGTTCTTC.

The chain is built from TRBV12-3 or TRBV12-4 and TRBJ2-3, with TRBD2 matching 9 bases. The CDR3 consists of 14 residues. J gave up 9 bases and V 5 bases, and 9 bases lay outside the gene matches. Here the CDR3 DNA reads TGTGCCAGCAGTCCTCCCGCGGGGGGGCGCACGCAGTATTTT. Its protein is CASSPPAGGRTQYF.

The rearrangement joins TRBV19 to TRBJ2-2, with a weak D call TRBD2 (6 bases). Germline lookup yields CDR1 LNHDA and CDR2 SQIVND (reference sequence). The CDR3 is made up of 15 amino acids. V was shortened by 2 bases and J by 4 bases, with 11 bases between the two germline ends. CDR3 loop: CASSIRREVTGELFF. Here the CDR3 DNA reads TGTGCCAGTAGTATAAGGCGGGAAGTCACCGGGGAGCTGTTTTTT. Full variable domain (rest looked up from reference TRBV19 and TRBJ2-2): DGGITQSPKYLFRKEGQNVTLSCEQNLNHDAMYWYRQDPGQGLRLIYYSQIVNDFQKGDIAEGYSVSREKKESFPLTVTSAQKNPTAFYLCASSIRREVTGELFFGEGSRLTVL.

This chain uses TRBV7-3 with TRBJ2-2; TRBD1 agrees at 8 bases. CDR1 SGHTA and CDR2 FQGTGA come from the germline V gene. The length of the CDR3 is 16 residues. J was trimmed by 7 bases and V by 2 bases; bases with no gene match: 9. CDR3 sequence: CASSLEAGGIGGELFF. In DNA form, the CDR3 reads TGTGCCAGCAGCTTAGAGGCAGGGGGCATCGGCGGGGAGCTGTTTTTT. The whole variable domain, filled in from reference TRBV7-3 and TRBJ2-2, reads GAGVSQTPSNKVTEKGKYVELRCDPISGHTALYWYRQSLGQGPEFLIYFQGTGAADDSGLPNDRFFAVRPEGSVSTLKIQRTERGDSAVYLCASSLEAGGIGGELFFGEGSRLTVL.

This clonotype was counted many times. J is TRBJ1-1 and V is TRBV2, with TRBD1 matching 9 bases. Looked up from germline, CDR1 is SNHLY and CDR2 is FYNNEI. This CDR3 is 14 amino acids long. V gave up 6 bases and J gave up 1 base; unmatched junction bases: 3. CDR3 nucleotides: TGTGCCAGCAGGGACAGGGGAGGGAACACTGAAGCTTTCTTT. Amino acid sequence: CASRDRGGNTEAFF.

This chain uses TRBV5-5 with TRBJ1-3, with D possibly TRBD1 on 5 matching bases. With 4 bases removed from V and 0 bases from J, the gap between germline ends came to 11 bases. The CDR3 length is 15 residues. Germline values: CDR1 SGHKS, CDR2 YYEKEE (reference sequence). CDR3 sequence reads: CASSPGQASGNTIYF. The CDR3 coding sequence is TGTGCCAGCAGCCCTGGACAAGCCTCTGGAAACACCATATATTTT.

This clonotype has just a few counts. The chain is built from TRBV7-2 and TRBJ2-7; D could derive from TRBD1 or TRBD2 (5 bases each). Germline V gene sequence: CDR1 SGHTA, CDR2 FQGNSA. Between the trimmed V and J ends, which lost 2 bases and 2 bases, there was a span of 16 bases. This CDR3 has 16 residues. CDR3 DNA sequence: TGTGCCAGCAGCTTACCAGGGACCCTTATGACCTACGAGCAGTACTTC. Its protein product is CASSLPGTLMTYEQYF.

This clonotype appeared a few times. At one of its ends the junction is not consistent with the germline gene, which may arise from a read error. J is TRBJ2-5 and V is TRBV24-1, with 10 nucleotides matching TRBD1. The CDR3 length is 17 residues. Germline V gene lookup returns CDR1 KGHDR and CDR2 SFDVKD. The CDR3 DNA reads as TGTGCCACCAGTGCCCCATCCTCCGGGACAGGGGAAGAGACCCAGTATTTC. The encoded protein is CATSAPSSGTGEETQYF.

This chain connects TRBV3-1 to TRBJ2-7, with 14 bases identical to TRBD2. CDR3 length equals 15 residues. The germline V gene has CDR1 LGHDT and CDR2 YNNKEL (reference sequence). Trimming took 5 bases from V and 13 from J; bases not matched to a gene: 13. The DNA of the CDR3 is TGTGCCAGCAGCACCGGGACTAGCGGGAGCTACGTCCACTACTTC. Protein product: CASSTGTSGSYVHYF.

This clonotype was found a few times. The chain combines TRBV14 with TRBJ2-7; D might be TRBD1 or TRBD2, each matching 5 bases. Germline-derived CDR1 and CDR2 are SGHDN and FVKESK. V was clipped by 0 bases and J by 2 bases, with 11 bases between them. CDR3 size: 15 residues. The CDR3 DNA reads as TGTGCCAGCAGCCAAGAAAGGGACCCAGCCTACGAGCAGTACTTC. It encodes CASSQERDPAYEQYF.

This clonotype was seen more than once but under ten times. V usage is TRBV3-1 and J usage is TRBJ2-7; 10 nucleotides match TRBD2. The CDR3 runs 18 residues. Germline CDR1 is LGHDT and CDR2 is YNNKEL (reference sequence). The junction had 13 bases not matched to a gene; V was cut back by 0 bases and J by 5 bases. CDR3 loop: CASSQEAGGASGFNEQYF. The CDR3 nucleotides read TGTGCCAGCAGCCAAGAAGCGGGAGGGGCTAGCGGGTTCAACGAGCAGTACTTC.

This clonotype turned up a few times. The chain carries TRBV28 and TRBJ2-4; a possible D gene is TRBD2 (6 bases). Trimming removed 5 bases at V and 6 bases at J, with 20 bases between. The CDR3 consists of 16 residues. Germline V gene sequence: CDR1 MDHEN, CDR2 SYDVKM. The CDR3 spells CASSPSPGGPLNIQYF. CDR3 sequence (DNA): TGTGCCAGCAGTCCTTCTCCAGGAGGGCCGTTAAACATTCAGTACTTC.

V is TRBV11-3 and J is TRBJ2-1; TRBD2 agrees at 14 bases. CDR3 size: 18 residues. Trimming removed 5 bases from V and 6 bases from J; junction bases left unmatched: 12. CDR1 is SGHNT and CDR2 is YENEEA in the germline V gene. The CDR3 DNA reads as TGTGCCAGCAGCCCACGAAAAGGGACTAGCGGGAGAAGCAATGAGCAGTTCTTC. Encoded protein: CASSPRKGTSGRSNEQFF.

This clonotype was counted at least ten times. The chain has TRBV7-9 and TRBJ2-2, with D unclear. CDR3 length: 14 residues. Per germline, CDR1 SEHNR and CDR2 FQNEAQ (reference sequence). V was clipped by 5 bases and J by 1 base, with 8 bases between them. The CDR3 here is CASSEIQNTGELFF. CDR3 nucleotides: TGTGCCAGCAGCGAAATCCAGAACACCGGGGAGCTGTTTTTT.

For this clonotype: This may be a read error: a much more frequent sequence differs by one nucleotide. As the CDR3 is not closed by the conserved phenylalanine or tryptophan, this likely results from a read error. This sequence joins TRBV11-2 and TRBJ2-7, with TRBD2 matching over 13 bases. Per the germline V gene, CDR1 is SGHAT and CDR2 is FQNNGV. The length of the CDR3 is 17 residues. J was trimmed by 5 bases and V by 1 base; bases with no gene match: 8. The CDR3 DNA sequence: TGTGCCAGCAGCTTAGCACTAGCGGGAGGGCCTGTAGACGAGCAGTACCTC. It yields the protein CASSLALAGGPVDEQYL.

J is TRBJ2-1 and V is TRBV7-9; 14 nucleotides line up with TRBD2. The CDR3 spans 15 residues. Germline CDR1 and CDR2: SEHNR and FQNEAQ (reference sequence). Trimming took 4 bases from V and 10 from J; bases not matched to a gene: 6. DNA for the CDR3: TGTGCCAGCAGCTGGGGACTAGCGGGAGAGTCGGAGCAGTTCTTC. Translation gives CASSWGLAGESEQFF.